This note documents a single T cell receptor beta chain sequence. The data belong to a study of blood T cell repertoires in COVID-19. Overall study: COVID-19 samples collected from the United States, Italy and Spain covered acute and convalescent phases. PBMCs, B-cell-depleted T cells, or T cells provided the cDNA or gDNA that made up the material.

Trimming removed 5 bases at V and 0 bases at J, with 10 bases between. Germline CDR1 is MNHEY and CDR2 is SVGAGI. The CDR3 has 14 amino acids. In the original workflow: Estimated nucleated cell counts came from reference gene primer amplification. Clones were sequenced by immunoSEQ multiplex PCR, and TCRdb holds only the in-frame ones, with some missing. V and J calls and clone size follow that table, whereas D and trimming were derived from the DNA. The data show approximately 72,000 clones, 65% to 90% seen once. What was sequenced was peripheral blood. The chain employs TRBV6-5 and TRBJ1-2; D is perhaps TRBD1 (6 bases). The TCR was taken from a man aged 45-65 years with acute or convalescent COVID-19. In nucleotides, the CDR3 is TGTGCCAGCAGTCCCCGGACAGCTAACTATGGCTACACCTTC. Translation gives CASSPRTANYGYTF.